The 24 T cell receptor beta chains in this list originate from one sample, sequenced in a study of blood T cell repertoires in COVID-19. The method was immunoSEQ multiplex PCR; TCRdb's version includes in-frame clones alone and lacks a portion of them. In the table there are tens of thousands of clones, approximately 88% of which are singletons. The sequencing sample was made of peripheral blood. These receptors were obtained from a human donor in a cohort sampled during active COVID-19.

V and J are TRBV7-9 and TRBJ2-3; TRBD2 might be the D (6 bases). Germline CDR1 reads SEHNR; CDR2 reads FQNEAQ (reference sequence). Deletions cut 6 bases from V and 6 bases from J, with 10 bases between. The CDR3 is 12 residues long. CDR3 coding DNA: TGTGCCAGCAGTTTTCGGGGGGATACGCAGTATTTT. Translated: CASSFRGDTQYF.

This clone has just one count. This chain uses TRBV19 with TRBJ2-3; 8 nucleotides match TRBD2. V dropped 7 bases and J dropped 2; count of bases not matched to a gene: 11. CDR1 LNHDA and CDR2 SQIVND come from the germline V gene (reference sequence). The CDR3 runs 16 residues. CDR3 residues: CASTPGSGGPTDTQYF. CDR3 nucleotides: TGTGCCAGTACCCCGGGGAGCGGGGGACCCACAGATACGCAGTATTTT.

V is TRBV5-4 and J is TRBJ1-1; D is undetermined. From germline, CDR1 is SGHNT and CDR2 YYREEE (reference sequence). CDR3 length: 14 amino acids. V lost 4 bases and J 5 bases, leaving 15 bases between the germline ends. CDR3 loop: CASSLGGSPTEAFF. CDR3 nucleotide sequence: TGTGCCAGCAGCCTTGGAGGGTCCCCAACTGAAGCTTTCTTT.

This clone was seen a few times. The chain combines TRBV7-9 with TRBJ1-4; the match to TRBD1 covers 7 bases. Germline CDR1 reads SEHNR; CDR2 reads FQNEAQ (reference sequence). With 2 bases clipped from V and 6 bases from J, the junction kept 3 bases outside the gene matches. This CDR3 is built from 14 residues. The CDR3 region has the DNA TGTGCCAGCAGCTTACGGCAGGGGGATGAAAAACTGTTTTTT. It translates to CASSLRQGDEKLFF.

The V and J genes are TRBV4-1 and TRBJ1-1; D possibly corresponds to TRBD1 (6 bases). The germline V and J ends were trimmed by 1 base and 2 bases, with 14 bases remaining between them. Per germline, CDR1 MGHRA and CDR2 YSYEKL. This CDR3 comprises 16 residues. CDR3 sequence reads: CASSQGDARGNTEAFF. CDR3 nucleotide sequence: TGCGCCAGCAGCCAAGGTGATGCCAGGGGAAACACTGAAGCTTTCTTT.

J is TRBJ1-6 and V is TRBV5-4, with TRBD1 identical over 7 bases. CDR1 and CDR2 (germline): SGHNT, YYREEE (reference sequence). The CDR3 extends over 15 amino acids. V was pared by 0 bases and J by 6 bases, with 3 bases of the junction left unmatched. The CDR3 nucleotides are TGTGCCAGCAGCTTGGCGGGACAGAGTAATTCACCCCTCCACTTT. Translated: CASSLAGQSNSPLHF.

This chain uses TRBV7-8 with TRBJ2-3, with no clear D. V was shortened by 5 bases and J by 0 bases, with 9 bases between the two germline ends. CDR3 length: 14 residues. The germline CDR1 and CDR2 sequences are SGHVS and FQNEAQ. The CDR3 spells CASSRDGSTDTQYF. The CDR3 bases are TGTGCCAGCAGCCGAGACGGTAGCACAGATACGCAGTATTTT.

This clone was recorded once. The rearrangement links TRBV28 to TRBJ2-4; 9 nucleotides line up with TRBD2. CDR1 and CDR2 from the germline V gene are MDHEN and SYDVKM. The CDR3 has 16 residues. V lost 5 bases to trimming and J lost 0 bases; unmatched junction nucleotides: 5. The chain's CDR3 is CASSPQLAGAKNIQYF. CDR3 nucleotide sequence: TGTGCCAGCAGTCCTCAACTAGCGGGAGCCAAAAACATTCAGTACTTC.

The rearrangement links TRBV5-1 to TRBJ2-5; 7 positions agree with TRBD2. From germline, CDR1 is SGHRS and CDR2 YFSETQ. V was pared by 0 bases and J by 2 bases, with 4 bases of the junction left unmatched. This CDR3 comprises 15 residues. This CDR3 reads CASSLAPGGQETQYF. The CDR3 DNA follows: TGCGCCAGCAGCTTGGCTCCCGGGGGGCAAGAGACCCAGTACTTC.

J is TRBJ2-7 and V is TRBV19; the match to TRBD2 covers 12 bases. V gave up 2 bases and J gave up 4 bases; unmatched junction bases: 6. Germline V gene lookup returns CDR1 LNHDA and CDR2 SQIVND (reference sequence). CDR3 length: 16 amino acids. CDR3 in amino acids: CASSIRTSGNRYEQYF. The CDR3 region has the DNA TGTGCCAGTAGTATAAGGACTAGCGGGAATCGTTACGAGCAGTACTTC. The full variable domain, rest sourced from reference TRBV19 and TRBJ2-7, is DGGITQSPKYLFRKEGQNVTLSCEQNLNHDAMYWYRQDPGQGLRLIYYSQIVNDFQKGDIAEGYSVSREKKESFPLTVTSAQKNPTAFYLCASSIRTSGNRYEQYFGPGTRLTVT.

The chain recombines TRBV11-1 with TRBJ2-1, with D tentatively TRBD2 (5 bases). This CDR3 is 16 amino acids long. Trimming removed 5 bases at V and 7 bases at J, with 21 bases between. CDR1 and CDR2 from the germline V gene are SGHAT and FQDESV (reference sequence). The CDR3 region is CASSPRTFPAENEQFF. DNA for the CDR3: TGTGCCAGCAGCCCGAGGACTTTCCCCGCCGAGAATGAGCAGTTCTTC.

The chain links TRBV28 to TRBJ1-4, with D unclear. Germline V gene lookup returns CDR1 MDHEN and CDR2 SYDVKM. With 4 bases removed from V and 13 bases from J, the gap between germline ends came to 13 bases. The CDR3 is made up of 12 amino acids. CDR3 nucleotide sequence: TGTGCCAGCAGTTCCACAGCGGAGGGACTGTTTTTT. Translated, it gives CASSSTAEGLFF.

V is TRBV5-1 and J is TRBJ2-1, with 11 bases that match TRBD2. Germline loops: CDR1 SGHRS, CDR2 YFSETQ. The CDR3 sequence is 16 residues long. The J segment lost 2 bases and the V segment lost 4 bases, leaving 5 bases of the junction unmatched. For the CDR3, the DNA is TGCGCCAGCAGCGCGACTAGCGGGGTACCCTACAATGAGCAGTTCTTC. Its protein is CASSATSGVPYNEQFF.

The J gene is TRBJ2-3, the V gene TRBV3-1 (or the pseudogene TRBV3-2); 7 bases fit TRBD2. This CDR3 region has 14 residues. V gave up 4 bases and J gave up 5 bases; unmatched junction bases: 6. Germline CDR1 LGHDT, CDR2 YNNKEL (reference sequence). CDR3 coding DNA: TGTGCCAGCAGCCTCCAGCGGGACCTAGATACGCAGTATTTT. Translated: CASSLQRDLDTQYF.

The genes are TRBV11-2 and TRBJ1-2, with a tentative D call TRBD1 (6 bases). V dropped 4 bases and J dropped 6 bases, with 18 bases sitting between them. CDR1 is SGHAT, CDR2 FQNNGV, per germline. CDR3 length equals 15 residues. DNA of the CDR3: TGTGCCAGCAGCTCCCCTTACAGGGAAGGCCATGGCTACACCTTC. As protein: CASSSPYREGHGYTF.

The chain joins TRBV7-9 to TRBJ1-1; no clear D gene. Trimming removed 5 bases from V and 1 base from J, with 8 bases in between. The CDR3 is made up of 13 amino acids. CDR1 and CDR2 from the germline V gene are SEHNR and FQNEAQ (reference sequence). CDR3: CASSLQSNTEAFF. The CDR3 DNA is TGTGCCAGCAGCCTACAGTCGAACACTGAAGCTTTCTTT.

This clone was observed once. The V and J genes are TRBV5-1 and TRBJ1-1, with D unclear. Trimming left V 0 bases short and J 1 base short, with 16 bases between. CDR3 length equals 17 residues. Germline V lookup: CDR1 SGHRS, CDR2 YFSETQ. CDR3 nucleotide sequence: TGCGCCAGCAGCTTGGTTAGGAGTCTAAACGCGAACACTGAAGCTTTCTTT. This translates into CASSLVRSLNANTEAFF.

The chain couples TRBV4-1 to TRBJ1-3; D possibly corresponds to TRBD1 (6 bases). With 0 bases removed from V and 5 bases from J, the gap between germline ends came to 11 bases. Germline values: CDR1 MGHRA, CDR2 YSYEKL. The CDR3 contains 15 residues. CDR3 residues: CASSQEGQGRNTIYF. The CDR3 nucleotides read TGCGCCAGCAGCCAAGAAGGGCAGGGGCGAAACACCATATATTTT.

The V gene is TRBV12-3 or TRBV12-4, the J gene TRBJ2-7; D is unclear. The V end lost 5 bases, the J end lost 5 bases, and 7 bases lay between the germline ends. CDR3 size: 11 residues. CDR3 amino acids: CASSTRNEQYF. For the CDR3, the DNA is TGTGCCAGCAGTACTCGAAACGAGCAGTACTTC.

The rearrangement uses TRBV6-5 and TRBJ2-3; no clear D gene. V lost 6 bases and J 4 bases, leaving 5 bases between the germline ends. The CDR3 totals 11 residues. The germline CDR1 and CDR2 sequences are MNHEY and SVGAGI. The CDR3 region has the DNA TGTGCCAGCAGGTATTCAGATACGCAGTATTTT. It codes for CASRYSDTQYF.

CDR3 DNA sequence: TGCGCCAGCAGCCCCACAGGGAGTATTAACACCGGGGAGCTGTTTTTT. Translation gives CASSPTGSINTGELFF. This chain connects TRBV4-1 to TRBJ2-2; possibly TRBD1 for D (6 bases). This CDR3 region has 16 residues. V lost 4 bases to trimming and J lost 2 bases, with 14 bases between them. Germline-derived CDR1 and CDR2 are MGHRA and YSYEKL.

The chain joins TRBV6-4 to TRBJ1-1; D ambiguous. Germline CDR1 MRHNA, CDR2 SNTAGT. The CDR3 is 15 residues long. Trimming cost V 6 bases and J 1 base, with 15 bases left between them. CDR3 DNA sequence: TGTGCCAGCAGACTCTTCTTTGGCGGGAACACTGAAGCTTTCTTT. It is translated as CASRLFFGGNTEAFF.

This chain connects TRBV4-1 to TRBJ2-3, with 11 bases fitting TRBD1. Per germline, CDR1 MGHRA and CDR2 YSYEKL. With V trimmed by 3 bases and J by 7 bases, 3 bases remained unmatched. The CDR3 length is 14 residues. The CDR3 nucleotides read TGCGCCAGCAGCCACGGACAGGGGGCGAATACGCAGTATTTT. Its translation: CASSHGQGANTQYF.

The chain has TRBV5-1 and TRBJ2-7, with 9 positions matching TRBD1. The CDR3 runs to 13 residues. The ends lost 4 bases at V and 8 bases at J; junction bases unmatched: 7. Looked up from germline, CDR1 is SGHRS and CDR2 is YFSETQ. For the CDR3, the DNA is TGCGCCAGCAGCCCCGGGACAGGGCCACAGCAGTACTTC. Its protein product is CASSPGTGPQQYF.